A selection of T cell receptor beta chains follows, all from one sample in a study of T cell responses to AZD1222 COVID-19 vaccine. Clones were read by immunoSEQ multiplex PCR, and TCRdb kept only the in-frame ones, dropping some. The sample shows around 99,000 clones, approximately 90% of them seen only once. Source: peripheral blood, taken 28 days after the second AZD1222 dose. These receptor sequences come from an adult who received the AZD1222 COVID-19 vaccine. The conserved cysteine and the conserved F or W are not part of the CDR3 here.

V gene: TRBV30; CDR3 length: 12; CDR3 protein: AWRQQVSGNTIY
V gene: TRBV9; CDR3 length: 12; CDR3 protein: ASSVDFYSYEQY
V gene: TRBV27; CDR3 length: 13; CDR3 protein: ASRYYGGGNYGYT
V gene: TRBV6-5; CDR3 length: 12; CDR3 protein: ASSPDRVGQPQH
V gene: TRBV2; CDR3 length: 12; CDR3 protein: ASRVDRGGYEQY
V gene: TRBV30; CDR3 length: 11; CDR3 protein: AWSLAGGYGYT
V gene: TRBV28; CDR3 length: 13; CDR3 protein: ASSRLQGAGQPQH
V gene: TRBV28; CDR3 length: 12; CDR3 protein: ASSLQGEDQPQH
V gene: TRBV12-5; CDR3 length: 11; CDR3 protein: ASGLVRQTGWY
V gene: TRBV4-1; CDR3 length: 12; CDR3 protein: ASSRVMGEPEAF
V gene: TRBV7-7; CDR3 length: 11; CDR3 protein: ASSLGRTGELF
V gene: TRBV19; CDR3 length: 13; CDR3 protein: ASRSSGMSYNEQF
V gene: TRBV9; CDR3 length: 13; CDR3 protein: ASSVASTVGYGYT
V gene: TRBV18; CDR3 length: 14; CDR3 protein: ASSPILDRRQEKLF
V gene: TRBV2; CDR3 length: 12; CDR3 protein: ASSEGTGSYGYT
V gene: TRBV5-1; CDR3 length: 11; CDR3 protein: ASRLEENQPQH
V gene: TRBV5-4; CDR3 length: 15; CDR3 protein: ASSLSGRGGGVDTQY
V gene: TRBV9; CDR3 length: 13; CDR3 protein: ASSPTPRQDNEQF
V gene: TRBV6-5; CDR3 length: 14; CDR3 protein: ASSYPRLANTDTQY
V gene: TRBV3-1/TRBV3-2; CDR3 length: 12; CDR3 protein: ASSQRLAGDEQY